What follows are 24 T cell receptor beta chains derived from one specimen sequenced in a study of T cell repertoires in cytomegalovirus infection (dated by TCRdb to between 2017 and 2020). Sequencer: Illumina HiSeq 1500. Starting from the raw public reads, TCRdb applied fastp trimming at Q25, assembled clones with MiXCR and retained in-frame beta chains. Each CDR3 protein gets just one entry, which takes the most common genes and DNA from the rows behind it. This sample comprises 44,000 or so distinct CDR3 sequences, about 20% of them detected only once. Around nine tenths of the sample is in the top ten clones. Antigens for these TCRs are unknown. Explained via the paper, the treatment or condition label denotes: in vitro stimulation with specific CMV peptide epitopes to enrich CMV-specific T cells. The material sequenced was CD8+ T cells from cultured PBMCs, taken from culture after CMV antigen stimulation. Receptor source: a human donor in good health (CMV status not recorded). Some clones in this sample may be carry-over from other donors' samples.

Worth noting for this clonotype: Its ends do not fully match the called genes, so a read error is possible. The V gene is TRBV7-2, the J gene TRBJ2-5; the D is unclear. The germline V gene has CDR1 SGHTA and CDR2 FQGNSA. This CDR3 spans 13 amino acids. Here the CDR3 reads CASSLAGMENQYF. The CDR3 DNA reads as TGTGCCAGCAGCTTAGCAGGGATGGAGAACCAGTACTTC.

This clonotype was observed a few times. The chain has TRBV7-9 and TRBJ1-3; a weak D match, TRBD1 (6 bases). Trimming cost V 5 bases and J 4 bases, with 18 bases left between them. The CDR3 length is 16 residues. The V gene's germline CDR1 is SEHNR and CDR2 FQNEAQ (reference sequence). The CDR3 loop reads CASSQPGTYPGNTIYF. The CDR3 DNA reads TGTGCCAGCAGCCAACCCGGGACATATCCGGGAAACACCATATATTTT.

The V and J genes are TRBV5-6 and TRBJ2-7; 8 bases fit TRBD1. V gave up 1 base and J gave up 2 bases; unmatched junction bases: 2. CDR3 length: 14 residues. The germline gives CDR1 SGHDT, CDR2 YYEEEE. In nucleotides, the CDR3 is TGTGCCAGCAGCTTGACAGGGGGTCCCTACGAGCAGTACTTC. This translates into CASSLTGGPYEQYF.

This rearrangement joins TRBV12-3 or TRBV12-4 to TRBJ2-7; 7 bases align to TRBD2. This CDR3 region has 14 residues. V lost 3 bases to trimming and J lost 0 bases; unmatched junction nucleotides: 2. This chain's CDR3 is CASSFGGDSYEQYF. CDR3 DNA: TGTGCCAGCAGTTTTGGGGGGGACTCCTACGAGCAGTACTTC.

This chain links TRBV19 with TRBJ1-1; no definite D call. The germline V gene has CDR1 LNHDA and CDR2 SQIVND (reference sequence). This CDR3 has 11 residues. The germline V and J ends were trimmed by 6 bases and 3 bases, with 5 bases remaining between them. This CDR3 is CASRFYTEAFF. CDR3 bases: TGTGCCAGTAGGTTCTACACTGAAGCTTTCTTT. The whole variable domain, remainder taken from reference TRBV19 and TRBJ1-1, is DGGITQSPKYLFRKEGQNVTLSCEQNLNHDAMYWYRQDPGQGLRLIYYSQIVNDFQKGDIAEGYSVSREKKESFPLTVTSAQKNPTAFYLCASRFYTEAFFGQGTRLTVV.

The chain links TRBV7-9 to TRBJ1-5; TRBD1 matches 7 bases. Germline lookup yields CDR1 SEHNR and CDR2 FQNEAQ (reference sequence). CDR3 length equals 16 residues. Unmatched junction bases numbered 7, after V lost 4 bases and J lost 1 base. The CDR3 DNA follows: TGTGCCAGCAGCTCCGACAGGGTTGAGAGCAATCAGCCCCAGCATTTT. Its protein is CASSSDRVESNQPQHF. The variable domain in full, with the rest retrieved from reference TRBV7-9 and TRBJ1-5, is DTGVSQNPRHKITKRGQNVTFRCDPISEHNRLYWYRQTLGQGPEFLTYFQNEAQLEKSRLLSDRFSAERPKGSFSTLEIQRTEQGDSAMYLCASSSDRVESNQPQHFGDGTRLSIL.

Only a few counts were recorded for this clonotype. The chain uses TRBV6-2 or TRBV6-3 and TRBJ2-7; maybe TRBD1 (5 bases). This CDR3 is built from 15 residues. Germline lookup yields CDR1 MNHEY and CDR2 SVGEGT. V lost 2 bases to trimming and J lost 3 bases, with 14 bases between them. CDR3 DNA: TGTGCCAGCAGTTACGGGCAGGGAAGCCACTACGAGCAGTACTTC. This sequence encodes CASSYGQGSHYEQYF.

This clonotype was seen a handful of times. This rearrangement joins TRBV6-2 or TRBV6-3 to TRBJ2-6; D uncertain. The V end lost 8 bases, the J end lost 0 bases, and 17 bases lay between the germline ends. This CDR3 spans 17 amino acids. CDR1 and CDR2 (germline): MNHEY, SVGEGT. CDR3 sequence (DNA): TGTGCCAGCCTCTTCCGTGAAATCCCCTCTGGGGCCAACGTCCTGACTTTC. Translation gives CASLFREIPSGANVLTF.

Many counts were recorded for this clonotype. This chain connects TRBV7-2 to TRBJ2-6; D possibly corresponds to TRBD1 (6 bases). The V end was cut by 1 base, the J end by 4 bases, with 20 bases between. Germline CDR1 SGHTA, CDR2 FQGNSA. This CDR3 is 19 amino acids long. The CDR3 here is CASSLESARGRLGANVLTF. The DNA for the CDR3 is TGTGCCAGCAGCTTAGAATCGGCCAGGGGCAGGCTCGGGGCCAACGTCCTGACTTTC.

The rearrangement uses TRBV7-9 and TRBJ1-1; no definite D call. The CDR3 is made up of 15 amino acids. CDR1 and CDR2 from the germline V gene are SEHNR and FQNEAQ (reference sequence). V lost 5 bases, J lost 0 bases, and 13 bases lay in between. The CDR3 loop is CASSEPGSVNTEAFF. In DNA form, the CDR3 reads TGTGCCAGCAGCGAACCGGGGTCAGTGAACACTGAAGCTTTCTTT. Together with reference TRBV7-9 and TRBJ1-1, the CDR3 gives the full variable domain: DTGVSQNPRHKITKRGQNVTFRCDPISEHNRLYWYRQTLGQGPEFLTYFQNEAQLEKSRLLSDRFSAERPKGSFSTLEIQRTEQGDSAMYLCASSEPGSVNTEAFFGQGTRLTVV.

The V gene is TRBV27, the J gene TRBJ2-7, with 7 bases aligning to TRBD2. Germline trimming cut 2 bases from V and 3 bases from J; bases unmatched to any gene: 13. This CDR3 region has 17 residues. Germline V gene sequence: CDR1 MNHEY, CDR2 SMNVEV (reference sequence). The CDR3 DNA reads TGTGCCAGCAGTTTAAGATGGGCTAGCGGATTTTACTACGAGCAGTACTTC. It encodes CASSLRWASGFYYEQYF.

The DNA for the CDR3 is TGTGCCAGCAGTCCCCGGTCTGATACGCAGTATTTT. This translates into CASSPRSDTQYF. The gene calls are TRBV7-9 and TRBJ2-3; D is undetermined. CDR3 length: 12 amino acids. V gave up 6 bases and J gave up 6 bases, with 10 bases separating them. Germline CDR1 is SEHNR and CDR2 is FQNEAQ (reference sequence). Filled out from reference TRBV7-9 and TRBJ2-3, the complete variable domain reads DTGVSQNPRHKITKRGQNVTFRCDPISEHNRLYWYRQTLGQGPEFLTYFQNEAQLEKSRLLSDRFSAERPKGSFSTLEIQRTEQGDSAMYLCASSPRSDTQYFGPGTRLTVL.

The rearrangement links TRBV30 to TRBJ1-1, with no clear D. The length of the CDR3 is 12 residues. The germline V gene encodes CDR1 GTSNPN and CDR2 SVGIG (reference sequence). Trimming cost V 0 bases and J 8 bases, with 10 bases left between them. The CDR3 sequence: CAWSVVTLEAFF. The CDR3 DNA reads TGTGCCTGGAGTGTAGTGACTCTCGAAGCTTTCTTT.

At least ten counts were recorded for this clonotype. The V call is TRBV7-8, the J call TRBJ1-5; no reliable D call. V was shortened by 1 base and J by 2 bases, with 9 bases between the two germline ends. CDR1 SGHVS and CDR2 FQNEAQ come from the germline V gene. The CDR3 runs to 15 residues. CDR3 protein: CASSLDYFGNQPQHF. CDR3 bases: TGTGCCAGCAGCTTAGACTACTTTGGCAATCAGCCCCAGCATTTT.

The gene calls are TRBV20-1 and TRBJ2-2, with D perhaps matching TRBD1 (5 bases). The CDR3 spans 13 residues. The V end lost 0 bases, the J end lost 5 bases, and 7 bases lay between the germline ends. Germline CDR1 and CDR2: DFQATT and SNEGSKA (reference sequence). The CDR3 nucleotides read TGCAGTGCTAGAGACAGGGAAACCGGGGAGCTGTTTTTT. It specifies CSARDRETGELFF.

This rearrangement joins TRBV7-6 to TRBJ1-2; D not certain. V dropped 5 bases and J dropped 4 bases, with 11 bases sitting between them. Germline V CDR1 and CDR2: SGHVS, FNYEAQ. The CDR3 totals 13 residues. CDR3 region: CASSPSDSYGYTF. CDR3 bases: TGTGCCAGCAGCCCCTCAGATAGCTATGGCTACACCTTC.

The rearrangement links TRBV7-6 to TRBJ1-1; a possible D gene is TRBD1 (5 bases). The germline V gene encodes CDR1 SGHVS and CDR2 FNYEAQ. The CDR3 consists of 11 residues. Trimming removed 11 bases from V and 4 bases from J, with 11 bases in between. The CDR3 is CAGTGGTEAFF. CDR3 nucleotides: TGTGCCGGGACGGGGGGCACTGAAGCTTTCTTT. Filled out from reference TRBV7-6 and TRBJ1-1, the complete variable domain reads GAGVSQSPRYKVTKRGQDVALRCDPISGHVSLYWYRQALGQGPEFLTYFNYEAQQDKSGLPNDRFSAERPEGSISTLTIQRTEQRDSAMYRCAGTGGTEAFFGQGTRLTVV.

The rearrangement joins TRBV7-9 to TRBJ2-6; D remains unclear. CDR1 and CDR2 (germline): SEHNR, FQNEAQ (reference sequence). The CDR3 runs 15 residues. V lost 1 base, J lost 4 bases, and 8 bases lay in between. The CDR3 region is CASSLVVSGANVLTF. Written as DNA, the CDR3 is TGTGCCAGCAGCTTAGTGGTATCCGGGGCCAACGTCCTGACTTTC.

The chain combines TRBV27 with TRBJ2-3, with a tentative D call TRBD2 (6 bases). The ends were cut back, 4 bases at V and 2 bases at J, with 7 bases in the middle. CDR1 and CDR2 (germline): MNHEY, SMNVEV (reference sequence). The CDR3 has 13 residues. CDR3 bases: TGTGCCAGCAGTTGGACTATCACAGATACGCAGTATTTT. Translated: CASSWTITDTQYF.

This clonotype showed up just a few times. The J gene is TRBJ2-1, the V gene TRBV25-1; D is possibly TRBD2 (5 bases). Germline assignment: CDR1 MGHDK and CDR2 SYGVNS. The CDR3 totals 13 residues. CDR3 in DNA: TGTGCTTCTCAAACGGGGTCCTACAATGAGCAGTTCTTC. Amino acid sequence: CASQTGSYNEQFF.

The chain employs TRBV6-1 and TRBJ2-7; 8 positions match TRBD2. The V gene end was trimmed by 6 bases and the J gene end by 1 base; junction bases not matched to a gene: 8. CDR1 MNHNS and CDR2 SASEGT come from the germline V gene. This CDR3 contains 15 residues. The CDR3, as DNA: TGTGCCAGCAGATCCCGTACTAGCGGTTCCTACGAGCAGTACTTC. Residues: CASRSRTSGSYEQYF.

This clonotype has more than one count but fewer than ten. V usage is TRBV6-5 and J usage is TRBJ2-3, with 13 bases that match TRBD2. The CDR3 length is 16 residues. The V gene's germline CDR1 is MNHEY and CDR2 SVGAGI. V was pared by 7 bases and J by 2 bases, with 6 bases of the junction left unmatched. Written as DNA, the CDR3 is TGTGCCAGCATACCACTAGCGGGAGGGCCCACAGATACGCAGTATTTT. Translating gives CASIPLAGGPTDTQYF.

A note on this clonotype: The junction does not match germline at one end; this may be a read error. The V gene is TRBV6-1, the J gene TRBJ2-4; the match to TRBD1 covers 9 bases. The germline V gene encodes CDR1 MNHNS and CDR2 SASEGT. The CDR3 sequence is 20 residues long. CDR3 bases: TGTGCCTGCAGTGAAGCCCCCCCCGCCGGACAGGGGAGGGGCAAAAACATTCAGTACTTC. Translation: CACSEAPPAGQGRGKNIQYF.

This clonotype was counted only a few times. The rearrangement uses TRBV12-3 or TRBV12-4 and TRBJ2-1, with TRBD1 matching 7 bases. The ends lost 3 bases at V and 8 bases at J; junction bases unmatched: 7. This CDR3 is built from 14 residues. The CDR3 spells CASSFNRGTHEQFF. As DNA, the CDR3 is TGTGCCAGCAGTTTTAACAGGGGAACGCATGAGCAGTTCTTC.